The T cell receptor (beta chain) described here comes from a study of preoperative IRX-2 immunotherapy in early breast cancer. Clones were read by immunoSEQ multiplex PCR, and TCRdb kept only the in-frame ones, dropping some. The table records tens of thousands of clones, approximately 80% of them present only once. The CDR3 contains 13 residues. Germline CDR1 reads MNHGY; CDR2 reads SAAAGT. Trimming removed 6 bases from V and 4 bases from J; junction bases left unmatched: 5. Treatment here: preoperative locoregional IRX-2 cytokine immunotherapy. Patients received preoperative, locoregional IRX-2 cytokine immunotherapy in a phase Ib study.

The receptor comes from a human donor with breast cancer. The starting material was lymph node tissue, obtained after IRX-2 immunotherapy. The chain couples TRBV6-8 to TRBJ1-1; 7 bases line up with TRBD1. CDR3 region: CASSLQGGTEAFF. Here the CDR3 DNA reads TGTGCCAGCAGCCTCCAGGGGGGCACTGAAGCTTTCTTT.